These T cell receptor beta chains were read from a single sample in a study of blood T cell repertoires in COVID-19. Clones were read by immunoSEQ multiplex PCR, and TCRdb kept only the in-frame ones, dropping some. The sample consists of about 34,000 clones, roughly 91% of them appearing once. Sample: peripheral blood. These receptors were taken from an elderly man with acute or convalescent COVID-19. Both conserved end residues are part of each CDR3.

TRBV7-3	TRBJ1-1	CASSLSPGLEAFF
TRBV2	TRBJ1-6	CASSGGTGWESPLHF
TRBV12-3/TRBV12-4	TRBJ1-5	CASRAGGGQPQHF
TRBV10-3	TRBJ1-2	CAINARDLDRAHGYTF
TRBV2	TRBJ2-1	CASGAGGRNEQFF
TRBV6-5	TRBJ1-5	CASRGQGNQPQHF
TRBV5-1	TRBJ1-1	CASSPDGQGGTEAFF
TRBV7-6	TRBJ2-5	CASSYLGRGGGETQYF
TRBV6-1	TRBJ1-2	CASSESWFGTGVLDGYTF
TRBV19	TRBJ1-2	CASGVGVLYGYTF
TRBV7-8	TRBJ2-2	CASSLGDRGAGGELFF
TRBV5-1	TRBJ2-2	CASSLAEVAGSNTGELFF
TRBV7-2	TRBJ2-7	CASSLRFYEQYF
TRBV7-6	TRBJ2-3	CASSLGQVTDTQYF
TRBV12-5	TRBJ2-5	CASARGTGGLETQYF
TRBV18	TRBJ2-3	CASSLKPKGTGSTDTQYF
TRBV28	TRBJ2-7	CASSDRGYEQYF
TRBV7-9	TRBJ2-3	CASSPRGGLFTDTQYF
TRBV2	TRBJ1-2	CASSPHLGREGGYTF
TRBV5-4	TRBJ2-3	CASSLKAGGTDTQYF
TRBV5-6	TRBJ2-5	CASSELGSRGSQETQYF
TRBV11-2	TRBJ1-2	CASSRTGNGYTF
TRBV5-1	TRBJ2-5	CASSRGDLQETQYF
TRBV21-1	TRBJ1-3	CASSTRDRGRGNTIYF
TRBV7-3	TRBJ2-2	CASSLNSPGDTGELFF
TRBV6-1	TRBJ1-2	CASSEGMGAQYGYTF
TRBV10-3	TRBJ1-1	CATSSGGRTEAFF
TRBV6-5	TRBJ1-2	CASSPSIANYGYTF
TRBV5-1	TRBJ1-4	CASSSQGASLGEKLFF
TRBV5-1	TRBJ2-2	CASSFGANTGELFF
TRBV5-1	TRBJ1-5	CASSLGQDHQPQHF
TRBV2	TRBJ2-1	CASGRGHPSYNEQFF
TRBV3-1/TRBV3-2	TRBJ1-1	CASSSGTANTEAFF
TRBV6-6	TRBJ1-5	CASGGTLSNQPQHF
TRBV28	TRBJ1-5	CASSATTDRANQPQHF
TRBV5-5	TRBJ1-4	CASSRGQGVEKLFF
TRBV5-4	TRBJ2-5	CASSLGVTGDQETQYF
TRBV28	TRBJ2-7	CASIWTRGGEQYF
TRBV11-2	TRBJ2-1	CASSLNTRGEQFF
TRBV5-1	TRBJ2-5	CASSLSLPAGAQETQYF
TRBV11-2	TRBJ2-1	CASSPRTGGSYNEQFF
TRBV11-3	TRBJ2-5	CASSPGPSQETQYF
TRBV6-5	TRBJ1-3	CASSYWTGSGNTIYF
TRBV19	TRBJ1-2	CASSIGQRPNYGYTF
TRBV3-1/TRBV3-2	TRBJ2-3	CASSPGMRTDTQYF
TRBV7-2	TRBJ1-1	CASSLSARVTEAFF
TRBV19	TRBJ1-1	CASTLQLDTEAFF
TRBV3-1/TRBV3-2	TRBJ2-3	CASSQLAGPRTDTQYF
TRBV3-1/TRBV3-2	TRBJ1-1	CASSQGYRGYTEAFF
TRBV18	TRBJ1-4	CASSPGPWRGASDNEKLFF
TRBV5-6	TRBJ1-3	CASSLTTGLTSGNTIYF
TRBV3-1/TRBV3-2	TRBJ2-1	CASSEGRPSYNEQFF
TRBV5-1	TRBJ2-3	CASSLRGGPSSDTQYF
TRBV19	TRBJ1-3	CASSITDSRNTIYF
TRBV29-1	TRBJ2-3	CSVASRRGGPTDTQYF
TRBV3-1/TRBV3-2	TRBJ1-2	CASSPGDRKGYTF
TRBV15	TRBJ1-6	CATSRSGQGNSPLHF
TRBV27	TRBJ2-7	CASSFGGGLLYEQYF
TRBV5-5	TRBJ1-1	CASNPPTGMNTEAFF